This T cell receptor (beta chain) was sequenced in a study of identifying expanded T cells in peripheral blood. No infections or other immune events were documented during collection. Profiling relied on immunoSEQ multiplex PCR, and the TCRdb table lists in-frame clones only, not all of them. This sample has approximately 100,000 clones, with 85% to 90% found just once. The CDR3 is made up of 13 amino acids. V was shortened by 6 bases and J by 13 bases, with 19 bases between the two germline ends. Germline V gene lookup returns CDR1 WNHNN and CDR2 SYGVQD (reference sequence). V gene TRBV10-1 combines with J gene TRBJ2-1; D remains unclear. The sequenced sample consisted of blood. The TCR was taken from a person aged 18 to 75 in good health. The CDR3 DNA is TGCGCCAGCAGCCTAACACAGTATGGTTCCCAGTTCTTC. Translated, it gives CASSLTQYGSQFF.